Described below is a single T cell receptor (beta chain) sequence and its context. Its antigen is as yet unknown. This specimen belongs to a study of radiotherapy plus CTLA-4 blockade in lung cancer. Profiled with immunoSEQ multiplex PCR; TCRdb holds only in-frame clones, not every one. Here the sample spans about 62,000 clones, roughly four fifths being singletons. From germline, CDR1 is SEHNR and CDR2 FQNEAQ (reference sequence). The junction had 6 bases not matched to a gene; V was cut back by 5 bases and J by 5 bases. The CDR3 contains 14 residues. Study-level findings and limits: Expansion in blood of tumor-derived TCR clones was seen after radiotherapy plus ipilimumab.

The study treated chemo-refractory metastatic non-small-cell lung cancer patients with focal radiation plus ipilimumab CTLA-4 blockade. This receptor was taken from a human donor with non-small cell lung cancer who had a complete response to radiotherapy plus ipilimumab. The gene calls are TRBV7-9 and TRBJ2-5; TRBD1 matches 9 bases. The source was peripheral blood, collected from a patient treated with radiotherapy plus ipilimumab. The CDR3 DNA is TGTGCCAGCAGCCAGACAGGGGGTCTGGAGACCCAGTACTTC. It translates to CASSQTGGLETQYF.